This entry is about one TCR beta chain. Antigen: not known. The record originates from a study of blood T cells in healthy people across ages. Per sample, a minimum of 6.5 million PBMCs were isolated. Germline V gene data show CDR1 as SNHLY and CDR2 as FYNNEI. V was pared by 7 bases and J by 0 bases, with 10 bases between. CDR3 length: 14 residues. A J-beta primer mix and a sample-barcoded 5' primer were used in a second PCR of roughly 6 to 11 cycles. TCRdb re-analysed the 5' RACE reads in MiXCR, keeping a single row per CDR3 protein. The sample has about a million distinct CDR3 sequences; roughly 43% are singletons. Notes on the study in general: Fewer expanded clones and more diversity marked long-lived versus aged donors.

The sequence derives from a man younger than 45 in good health. V and J are TRBV2 and TRBJ2-1; a possible D gene is TRBD1 (5 bases). Sequencing used blood. The DNA for the CDR3 is TGTGCCAGCACACAGGAGAGCTCCTACAATGAGCAGTTCTTC. It yields the protein CASTQESSYNEQFF.